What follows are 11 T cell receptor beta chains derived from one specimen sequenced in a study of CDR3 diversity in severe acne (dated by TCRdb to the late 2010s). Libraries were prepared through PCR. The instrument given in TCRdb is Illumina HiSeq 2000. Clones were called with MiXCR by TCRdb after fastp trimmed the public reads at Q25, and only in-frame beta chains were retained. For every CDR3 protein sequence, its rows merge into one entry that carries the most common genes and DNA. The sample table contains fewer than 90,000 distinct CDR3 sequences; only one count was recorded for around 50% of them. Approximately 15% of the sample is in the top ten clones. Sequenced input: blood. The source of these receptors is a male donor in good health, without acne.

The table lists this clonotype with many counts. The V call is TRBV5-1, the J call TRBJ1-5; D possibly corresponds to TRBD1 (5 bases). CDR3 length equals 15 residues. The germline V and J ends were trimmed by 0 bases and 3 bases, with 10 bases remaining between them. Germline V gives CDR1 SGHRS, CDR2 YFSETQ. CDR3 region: CASSLAGHYNQPQHF. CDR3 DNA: TGCGCCAGCAGCTTGGCTGGACACTACAATCAGCCCCAGCATTTT.

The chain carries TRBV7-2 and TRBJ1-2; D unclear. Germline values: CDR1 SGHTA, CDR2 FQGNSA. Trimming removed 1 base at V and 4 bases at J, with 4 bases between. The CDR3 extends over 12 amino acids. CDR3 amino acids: CASSLEVYGYTF. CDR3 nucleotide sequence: TGTGCCAGCAGCTTAGAAGTCTATGGCTACACCTTC. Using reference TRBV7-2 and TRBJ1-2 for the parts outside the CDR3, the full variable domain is GAGVSQSPSNKVTEKGKDVELRCDPISGHTALYWYRQSLGQGLEFLIYFQGNSAPDKSGLPSDRFSAERTGGSVSTLTIQRTQQEDSAVYLCASSLEVYGYTFGSGTRLTVV.

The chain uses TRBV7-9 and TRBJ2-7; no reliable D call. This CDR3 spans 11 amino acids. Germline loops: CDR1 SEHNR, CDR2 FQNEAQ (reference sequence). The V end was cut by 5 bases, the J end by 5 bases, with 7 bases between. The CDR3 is CASSQNHEQYF. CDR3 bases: TGTGCCAGCAGCCAGAACCACGAGCAGTACTTC. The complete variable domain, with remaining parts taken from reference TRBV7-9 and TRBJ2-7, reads DTGVSQNPRHKITKRGQNVTFRCDPISEHNRLYWYRQTLGQGPEFLTYFQNEAQLEKSRLLSDRFSAERPKGSFSTLEIQRTEQGDSAMYLCASSQNHEQYFGPGTRLTVT.

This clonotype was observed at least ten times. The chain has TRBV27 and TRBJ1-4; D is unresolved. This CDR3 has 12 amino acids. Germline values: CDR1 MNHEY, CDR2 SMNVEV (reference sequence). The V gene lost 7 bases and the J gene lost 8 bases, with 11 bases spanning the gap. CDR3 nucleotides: TGTGCCAGCATTAGCGTGAGGGAAAAACTGTTTTTT. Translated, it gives CASISVREKLFF.

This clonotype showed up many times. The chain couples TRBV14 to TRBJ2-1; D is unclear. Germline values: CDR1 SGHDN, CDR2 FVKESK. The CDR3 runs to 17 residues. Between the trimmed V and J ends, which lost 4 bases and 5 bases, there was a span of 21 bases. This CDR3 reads CASSLLDGRKGHNEQFF. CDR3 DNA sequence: TGTGCCAGCAGCCTTCTGGACGGTCGTAAAGGACACAATGAGCAGTTCTTC.

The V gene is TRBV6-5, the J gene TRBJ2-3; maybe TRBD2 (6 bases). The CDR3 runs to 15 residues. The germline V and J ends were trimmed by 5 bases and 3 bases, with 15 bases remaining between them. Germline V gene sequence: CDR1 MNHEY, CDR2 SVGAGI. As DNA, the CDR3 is TGTGCCAGCAGTCCGGCCACGGGAGATACAGATACGCAGTATTTT. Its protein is CASSPATGDTDTQYF.

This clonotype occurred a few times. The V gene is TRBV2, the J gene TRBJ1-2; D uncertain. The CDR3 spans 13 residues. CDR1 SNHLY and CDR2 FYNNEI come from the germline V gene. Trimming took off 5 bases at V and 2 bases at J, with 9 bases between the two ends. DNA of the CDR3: TGTGCCAGCAGTATCCATCAGAACTATGGCTACACCTTC. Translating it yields CASSIHQNYGYTF.

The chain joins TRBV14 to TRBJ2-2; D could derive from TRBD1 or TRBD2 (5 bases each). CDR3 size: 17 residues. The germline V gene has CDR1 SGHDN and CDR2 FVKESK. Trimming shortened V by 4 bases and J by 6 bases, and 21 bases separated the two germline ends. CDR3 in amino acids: CASSRRWGLEGPGELFF. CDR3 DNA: TGTGCCAGCAGCCGGAGGTGGGGTCTTGAGGGGCCCGGGGAGCTGTTTTTT.

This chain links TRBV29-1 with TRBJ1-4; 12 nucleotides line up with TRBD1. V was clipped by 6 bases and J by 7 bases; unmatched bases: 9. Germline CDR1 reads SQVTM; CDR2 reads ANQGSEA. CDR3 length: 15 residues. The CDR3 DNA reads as TGCAGCGTAGGGGGACAGGGGGCGCGATCTGAAAAACTGTTTTTT. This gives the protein CSVGGQGARSEKLFF.

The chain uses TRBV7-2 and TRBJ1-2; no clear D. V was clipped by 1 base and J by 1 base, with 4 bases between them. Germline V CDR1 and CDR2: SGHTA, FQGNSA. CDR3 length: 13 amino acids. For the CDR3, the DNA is TGTGCCAGCAGCTTAGATGGTAACTATGGCTACACCTTC. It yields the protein CASSLDGNYGYTF.

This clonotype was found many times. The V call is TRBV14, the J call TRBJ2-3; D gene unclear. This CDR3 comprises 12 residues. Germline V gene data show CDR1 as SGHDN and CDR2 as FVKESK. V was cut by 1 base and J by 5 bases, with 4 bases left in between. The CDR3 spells CASSQAGDTQYF. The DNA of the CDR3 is TGTGCCAGCAGCCAAGCGGGAGATACGCAGTATTTT.